The entry below describes one T cell receptor (beta chain). Which antigen it targets is not known. Base-call qualities are not available, and no considerably larger clone is one nucleotide away. Genomic DNA was isolated from the sorted cells so that the TCRbeta CDR3 region could be sequenced. The immunoSEQ Assay was used for sequencing of TCRbeta CDR3 regions. The source is immuneACCESS, and TCRdb retained only in-frame sequences with V and J called. Part of the clones is not carried over; for the studies checked, unresolved V genes explain less than half of this, and the remainder is unexplained. Recorded for this sample are tens of thousands of clones; approximately 86% of them occurred a single time. The ten largest account for roughly 0.5% of the sample. This sample stems from a study of OX40 agonist ivuxolimab in advanced cancers. As for the study more broadly: Ivuxolimab was an agonistic, fully human IgG2 monoclonal antibody directed against OX40 (CD134), a costimulatory receptor. Prior anti-PD-1, anti-PD-L1 or anti-CTLA-4 therapy was permitted, and 40% to 50% of dose-escalation patients had received checkpoint inhibitors. Intravenous ivuxolimab was administered to patients every 2 weeks at six dose levels: 0.01, 0.1, 0.3, 1.5, 3 and 10 mg/kg. The dose-escalation cohort was over 70% male with a mean age of about 60 years, ranging from roughly 23 to 79. The paper reports the monotherapy dose-escalation portion (N of about 51 patients) of the phase I ivuxolimab trial. The point of sequencing TCRbeta in the periphery was to test whether ivuxolimab changed TCR sequence diversity and drove clonal T-cell expansion. Partial responses were achieved by three dose-escalation patients, of whom one had hepatocellular carcinoma and two had cutaneous melanoma. Of the approximately 54 dose-escalation patients, hepatocellular carcinoma was present in about 20, melanoma in around 15, renal cell carcinoma in 9 and head and neck cancer in 9. Paper-wide results and their limitations: Antigen specificity was not determined for the clonally expanded peripheral T cells. Low levels of normalized T-cell clonal expansion were also shown by some nonresponding patients. In partial responders in the 0.1-3.0 mg/kg groups, normalized peripheral clonal expansion was found to be among the lowest, especially among CD8+ T cells. Clonal expansion of both CD4+ and CD8+ blood T cells was observed from baseline to week 6 at doses 0.1 to 3.0 mg/kg. After ivuxolimab, expanded clones were on average more numerous among CD8+ T cells than among CD4+ T cells.

CDR1 and CDR2 (SQVTM, ANQGSEA) derive from the germline V gene. Trimming at the junction amounts to 8 bases on V and 4 bases on J, and the germline ends lie 13 bases apart. The CDR3 numbers 12 residues from cysteine through phenylalanine. The entry retains the CDR3 DNA only, 36 bases that are in frame from base 1. The trial excluded patients who had a history of autoimmune disease or were on systemic immunosuppression. Peripheral blood for TCR sequencing was collected from all dose cohorts at baseline, on cycle 4 day 1, and on cycle 7 day 1. The samples were drawn from a first-in-human, open-label, multicenter phase I dose-escalation trial of ivuxolimab. Adults with locally advanced or metastatic melanoma, renal cell, hepatocellular, or head and neck squamous cell carcinoma were enrolled in the trial. Before TCR sequencing, CD4+ and CD8+ T cells were separately sorted from peripheral blood.

The origin of this receptor is an adult with an advanced solid tumor such as melanoma, head and neck, liver or kidney cancer. The input for sequencing was CD4+ or CD8+ T cells sorted from blood, taken in a trial of the OX40 agonist ivuxolimab. The chain was built from TRBV29-1 and TRBJ2-3, with the D gene too uncertain to name. The CDR3 reads CSMKGVADTQYF. The DNA is as follows: TGCAGCATGAAGGGCGTCGCAGATACGCAGTATTTT.